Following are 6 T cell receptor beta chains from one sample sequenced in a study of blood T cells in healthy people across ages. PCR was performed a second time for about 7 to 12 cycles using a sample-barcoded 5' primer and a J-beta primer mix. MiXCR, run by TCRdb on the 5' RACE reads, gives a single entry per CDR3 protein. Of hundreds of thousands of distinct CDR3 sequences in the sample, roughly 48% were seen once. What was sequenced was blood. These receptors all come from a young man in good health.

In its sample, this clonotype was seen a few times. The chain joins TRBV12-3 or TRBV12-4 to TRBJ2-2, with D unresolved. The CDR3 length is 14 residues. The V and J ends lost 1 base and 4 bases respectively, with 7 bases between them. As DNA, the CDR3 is TGTGCCAGCAGTTTAGTCTTTAGCACCGGGGAGCTGTTTTTT. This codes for CASSLVFSTGELFF.

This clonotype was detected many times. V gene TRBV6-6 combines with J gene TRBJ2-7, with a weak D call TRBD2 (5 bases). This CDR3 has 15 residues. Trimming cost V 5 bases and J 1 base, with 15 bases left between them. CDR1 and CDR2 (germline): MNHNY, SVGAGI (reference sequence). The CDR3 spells CASSLTGYKSYEQYF. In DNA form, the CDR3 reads TGTGCCAGCAGTCTTACGGGATATAAATCCTACGAGCAGTACTTC.

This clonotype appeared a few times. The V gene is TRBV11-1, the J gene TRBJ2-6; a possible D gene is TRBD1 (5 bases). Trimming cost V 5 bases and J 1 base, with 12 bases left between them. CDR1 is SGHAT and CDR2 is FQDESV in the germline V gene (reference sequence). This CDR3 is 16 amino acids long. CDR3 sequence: CASSNRAGSGANVLTF. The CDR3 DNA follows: TGTGCCAGCAGCAACAGAGCAGGGTCTGGGGCCAACGTCCTGACTTTC. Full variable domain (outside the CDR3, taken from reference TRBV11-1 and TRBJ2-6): EAEVAQSPRYKITEKSQAVAFWCDPISGHATLYWYRQILGQGPELLVQFQDESVVDDSQLPKDRFSAERLKGVDSTLKIQPAELGDSAMYLCASSNRAGSGANVLTFGAGSRLTVL.

The CDR3 region is CASSYSLQGTANYGYTF. The CDR3 bases are TGTGCCAGCAGTTACTCCCTACAGGGGACCGCTAACTATGGCTACACCTTC. This chain connects TRBV6-6 to TRBJ1-2; 7 positions match TRBD1. CDR3 length: 17 residues. Germline V gene data show CDR1 as MNHNY and CDR2 as SVGAGI (reference sequence). V was clipped by 0 bases and J by 0 bases; unmatched bases: 7.

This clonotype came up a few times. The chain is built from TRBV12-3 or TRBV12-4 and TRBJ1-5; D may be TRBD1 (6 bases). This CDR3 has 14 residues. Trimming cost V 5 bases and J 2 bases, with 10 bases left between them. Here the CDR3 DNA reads TGTGCCAGCAGTGGGGGGCCGGGCAATCAGCCCCAGCATTTT. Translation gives CASSGGPGNQPQHF.

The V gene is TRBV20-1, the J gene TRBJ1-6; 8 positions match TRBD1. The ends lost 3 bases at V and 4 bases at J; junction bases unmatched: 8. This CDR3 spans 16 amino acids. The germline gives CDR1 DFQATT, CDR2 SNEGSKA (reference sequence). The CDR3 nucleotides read TGCAGTGCTAGTTCGGTCCAGGGGGCGTATAATTCACCCCTCCACTTT. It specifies CSASSVQGAYNSPLHF.